A single sample is the source of the 25 T cell receptor beta chains below, sequenced in a study. TCRdb recomputed calls from the 5' RACE reads with MiXCR, one row per CDR3 protein. The sample lists roughly 8,500 distinct CDR3 sequences, roughly three fifths occurring once. Tregs were sorted as CD4+CD25+CD127-/low cells. Sequenced sample: Tregs sorted from a lymph node. Receptors originate from a female donor with breast cancer.

In regard to this clonotype: The CDR3 does not close with the conserved phenylalanine or tryptophan, likely indicating a read error. The chain couples TRBV20-1 to TRBJ1-5; 10 nucleotides match TRBD1. V trimming: 6 bases; J trimming: 11 bases; junction bases outside the gene matches: 10. Germline CDR1 reads DFQATT; CDR2 reads SNEGSKA (reference sequence). The CDR3 is 13 amino acids. Here the CDR3 reads CSAGTGAQVTQHL. CDR3 in DNA: TGCAGTGCCGGGACAGGGGCCCAGGTGACCCAGCATTTG.

The CDR3 protein is CASLRLGGDTDTQYF. CDR3 bases: TGTGCCAGCTTGCGACTGGGCGGTGACACAGATACGCAGTATTTT. V and J are TRBV6-1 and TRBJ2-3; D ambiguous. Germline V CDR1 and CDR2: MNHNS, SASEGT. The CDR3 is 15 residues long. V gave up 8 bases and J gave up 2 bases, with 17 bases separating them.

This chain links TRBV5-1 with TRBJ1-1, with D hard to call. With 3 bases removed from V and 4 bases from J, the gap between germline ends came to 13 bases. The germline V gene encodes CDR1 SGHRS and CDR2 YFSETQ. This CDR3 is built from 14 residues. The CDR3 nucleotides are TGCGCCAGCAGCTCATTTCAGTCCAGCACTGAAGCTTTCTTT. Translation gives CASSSFQSSTEAFF.

This chain links TRBV11-1 with TRBJ1-2; no clear D gene. The CDR3 is 12 amino acids. V shed 5 bases and J shed 6 bases, with 10 bases lying between them. CDR1 and CDR2 from the germline V gene are SGHAT and FQDESV (reference sequence). CDR3 in amino acids: CASSPDGDGYTF. CDR3 nucleotide sequence: TGTGCCAGCAGCCCGGACGGGGATGGCTACACCTTC.

The chain's CDR3 is CSAREDMGQPQHF. The DNA for the CDR3 is TGCAGTGCTAGGGAAGATATGGGTCAGCCCCAGCATTTT. This rearrangement joins TRBV20-1 to TRBJ1-5; D call uncertain. V gave up 3 bases and J gave up 6 bases, with 12 bases separating them. Germline V gene lookup returns CDR1 DFQATT and CDR2 SNEGSKA (reference sequence). The CDR3 extends over 13 amino acids.

This rearrangement joins TRBV20-1 to TRBJ2-1, with D unresolved. Trimming removed 4 bases from V and 12 bases from J, with 19 bases in between. Germline V gene sequence: CDR1 DFQATT, CDR2 SNEGSKA (reference sequence). This CDR3 is built from 13 residues. Written as DNA, the CDR3 is TGCAGTGCTAACCGGCGTGAAAGTTATGGGCAGTTCTTC. Translated, it gives CSANRRESYGQFF.

This clonotype was recorded once. The CDR3 loop is CASSLVRVNTEAFF. The CDR3 DNA is TGTGCCAGCAGTTTAGTTCGCGTGAACACTGAAGCTTTCTTT. J is TRBJ1-1 and V is TRBV28; D call uncertain. There are 14 residues in the CDR3. CDR1 is MDHEN and CDR2 is SYDVKM in the germline V gene. Trimming removed 2 bases from V and 0 bases from J, with 7 bases in between.

The chain is built from TRBV25-1 and TRBJ2-7, with TRBD1 matching over 8 bases. CDR3 size: 13 residues. V lost 2 bases to trimming and J lost 5 bases; unmatched junction nucleotides: 2. Germline CDR1 and CDR2: MGHDK and SYGVNS. CDR3 protein: CASSEQGAHEQYV. CDR3 in DNA: TGTGCCAGCAGTGAACAGGGGGCCCACGAGCAGTACGTC.

This clonotype was observed a handful of times. The chain carries TRBV20-1 and TRBJ2-3; 7 bases are shared with TRBD2. V lost 2 bases to trimming and J lost 1 base; unmatched junction nucleotides: 9. Germline lookup yields CDR1 DFQATT and CDR2 SNEGSKA (reference sequence). The CDR3 runs 16 residues. The CDR3 DNA sequence: TGCAGTGCTAGACCCCAGAGGGCGGGAGGCACAGATACGCAGTATTTT. It is translated as CSARPQRAGGTDTQYF.

This chain links TRBV29-1 with TRBJ2-1, with TRBD2 matching over 7 bases. This CDR3 has 13 residues. Germline V gene lookup returns CDR1 SQVTM and CDR2 ANQGSEA. V lost 4 bases and J lost 4; bases outside the gene matches: 4. CDR3 residues: CSVVRLAYNEQFF. CDR3 nucleotide sequence: TGCAGCGTTGTGAGACTAGCTTACAATGAGCAGTTCTTC.

The chain is built from TRBV6-6 and TRBJ2-2, with a tentative D call TRBD1 (5 bases). Germline lookup yields CDR1 MNHNY and CDR2 SVGAGI (reference sequence). The CDR3 totals 15 residues. Deletions cut 7 bases from V and 4 bases from J, with 16 bases between. The CDR3 nucleotides are TGTGCCAGCATTGTAGGGCAGGGAATCACCGGGGAGCTGTTTTTT. This encodes CASIVGQGITGELFF.

The rearrangement uses TRBV2 and TRBJ2-5, with 11 bases lining up with TRBD2. V dropped 3 bases and J dropped 5; count of bases not matched to a gene: 2. The CDR3 consists of 14 residues. The germline CDR1 and CDR2 sequences are SNHLY and FYNNEI. The CDR3 coding sequence is TGTGCCAGCAGTGATGGGACTAGCGGTGAGACCCAGTACTTC. Protein product: CASSDGTSGETQYF.

The rearrangement links TRBV20-1 to TRBJ2-5; D remains unclear. The germline CDR1 and CDR2 sequences are DFQATT and SNEGSKA (reference sequence). The CDR3 extends over 12 amino acids. The ends were cut back, 0 bases at V and 5 bases at J, with 7 bases in the middle. The CDR3 reads CSARDGRETQYF. In DNA, the CDR3 is TGCAGTGCTAGAGACGGAAGGGAGACCCAGTACTTC.

The chain uses TRBV5-1 and TRBJ1-6; D is unclear. Germline CDR1 SGHRS, CDR2 YFSETQ. Trimming took off 0 bases at V and 8 bases at J, with 12 bases between the two ends. This CDR3 has 15 residues. In nucleotides, the CDR3 is TGCGCCAGCAGCTTGGTTCCGGGCATGGATTCACCCCTCCACTTT. As protein: CASSLVPGMDSPLHF.

The chain links TRBV5-1 to TRBJ1-5; D is ambiguous. Germline V lookup: CDR1 SGHRS, CDR2 YFSETQ. V dropped 2 bases and J dropped 4 bases, with 7 bases sitting between them. CDR3 size: 13 residues. The CDR3 coding sequence is TGCGCCAGCAGCTTTGGCACGAATCAGCCCCAGCATTTT. Its translation is CASSFGTNQPQHF.

This chain connects TRBV5-1 to TRBJ2-1; no definite D call. The CDR3 consists of 11 residues. CDR1 and CDR2 from the germline V gene are SGHRS and YFSETQ. With 3 bases removed from V and 7 bases from J, the gap between germline ends came to 5 bases. CDR3 protein: CASSSINEQFF. The DNA for the CDR3 is TGCGCCAGCAGCTCGATAAATGAGCAGTTCTTC.

The V and J genes are TRBV9 and TRBJ2-7, with 12 bases aligning to TRBD2. Germline loops: CDR1 SGDLS, CDR2 YYNGEE. The CDR3 has 17 amino acids. V lost 0 bases and J lost 5; bases outside the gene matches: 9. CDR3 sequence reads: CASSVVSSTSGSNEQYV. For the CDR3, the DNA is TGTGCCAGCAGCGTAGTCTCTTCGACTAGCGGGAGTAACGAGCAGTACGTC.

The chain combines TRBV30 with TRBJ1-4; perhaps TRBD1 as D (5 bases). The CDR3 loop spans 14 amino acids. The germline gives CDR1 GTSNPN, CDR2 SVGIG (reference sequence). Trimming stripped 0 bases from V and 9 bases from J, with 14 bases between. CDR3 sequence reads: CAWSVRGSEQKLFF. CDR3 coding DNA: TGTGCCTGGAGTGTACGGGGGTCCGAGCAAAAACTGTTTTTT.

This rearrangement joins TRBV20-1 to TRBJ2-1, with D possibly matching TRBD2 (6 bases). The CDR3 is made up of 15 amino acids. V lost 2 bases and J 3 bases, leaving 14 bases between the germline ends. Germline assignment: CDR1 DFQATT and CDR2 SNEGSKA (reference sequence). CDR3 nucleotides: TGCAGTGCTAGACTCGTTGGGACTCTCTACAATGAGCAGTTCTTC. Protein product: CSARLVGTLYNEQFF.

The chain joins TRBV20-1 to TRBJ2-7; D unresolved. The CDR3 has 15 residues. Germline V gene lookup returns CDR1 DFQATT and CDR2 SNEGSKA (reference sequence). V lost 3 bases and J lost 2, with 17 bases in between. This CDR3 is CSASLVASPAYEQYF. In DNA form, the CDR3 reads TGCAGTGCTAGTTTGGTGGCCAGCCCCGCCTACGAGCAGTACTTC.

The rearrangement joins TRBV5-1 to TRBJ2-1, with TRBD2 matching 14 bases. The CDR3 length is 17 residues. CDR1 and CDR2 from the germline V gene are SGHRS and YFSETQ. V was clipped by 6 bases and J by 6 bases; unmatched bases: 11. The CDR3 region is CASMSRPGLAGANEQFF. The CDR3 DNA reads TGCGCCAGCATGTCCCGGCCGGGACTAGCGGGAGCCAATGAGCAGTTCTTC.

The chain joins TRBV7-6 to TRBJ2-5; 12 positions match TRBD1. Trimming took 1 base from V and 5 from J; bases not matched to a gene: 5. CDR3 length: 16 residues. Germline V gene lookup returns CDR1 SGHVS and CDR2 FNYEAQ. The CDR3 is CASSLGGQGAQETQYF. In nucleotides, the CDR3 is TGTGCCAGCAGCTTAGGGGGACAGGGGGCTCAGGAGACCCAGTACTTC.

The V gene is TRBV9, the J gene TRBJ1-6; D not resolved. Trimming removed 4 bases from V and 10 bases from J, with 18 bases in between. Germline CDR1 reads SGDLS; CDR2 reads YYNGEE. The CDR3 has 15 amino acids. The CDR3 DNA is TGTGCCAGCAGCCTTAGGGCCATAGGCTCCTCACCCCTCCACTTT. It yields the protein CASSLRAIGSSPLHF.

The V call is TRBV7-6, the J call TRBJ2-3; possible D gene TRBD2, 5 bases. CDR1 is SGHVS and CDR2 is FNYEAQ in the germline V gene. The CDR3 has 14 amino acids. Trimming took 2 bases from V and 7 from J, leaving 13 bases between them. The CDR3 is CASSLTGSRNTQYF. The CDR3 coding sequence is TGTGCCAGCAGCTTAACGGGAAGTCGGAATACGCAGTATTTT.

DNA of the CDR3: TGTGCCAGCAGTTACGGGGGACTAGCGGGAGTCGAAGAGACCCAGTACTTC. It yields the protein CASSYGGLAGVEETQYF. The chain employs TRBV6-5 and TRBJ2-5; 14 nucleotides line up with TRBD2. Trimming took 2 bases from V and 3 from J; bases not matched to a gene: 5. Germline assignment: CDR1 MNHEY and CDR2 SVGAGI. This CDR3 is 17 amino acids long.